Given below is one TCR beta chain in context. Sequencing was performed with immunoSEQ multiplex PCR; in TCRdb, only in-frame clones are kept and a portion is missing. In the table there are about 19,000 clones, 85% to 90% of which are singletons. This entry comes from a study of OX40 agonist ivuxolimab in advanced cancers. The CDR3 runs 15 residues. Germline V CDR1 and CDR2: SQVTM, ANQGSEA. V was shortened by 8 bases and J by 3 bases, with 20 bases between the two germline ends. Material: CD4+ or CD8+ T cells sorted from blood, obtained in a trial of the OX40 agonist ivuxolimab. The chain has TRBV29-1 and TRBJ2-1; D might be TRBD1 or TRBD2, each matching 6 bases. The clonotype was recovered from an adult with an advanced solid tumor such as melanoma, head and neck, liver or kidney cancer. CDR3 sequence reads: CSTRGGLPSYNEQFF. The CDR3 DNA reads as TGCAGCACCAGGGGAGGTCTCCCCAGCTACAATGAGCAGTTCTTC.